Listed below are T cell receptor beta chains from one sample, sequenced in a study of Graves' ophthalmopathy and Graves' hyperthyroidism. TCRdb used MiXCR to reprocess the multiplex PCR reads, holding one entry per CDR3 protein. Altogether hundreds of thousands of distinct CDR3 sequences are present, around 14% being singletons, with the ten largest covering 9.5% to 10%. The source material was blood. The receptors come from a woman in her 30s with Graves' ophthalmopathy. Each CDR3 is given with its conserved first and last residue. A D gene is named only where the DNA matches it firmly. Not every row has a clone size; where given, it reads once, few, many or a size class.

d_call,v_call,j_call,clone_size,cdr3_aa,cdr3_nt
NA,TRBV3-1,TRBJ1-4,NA,CASSQELATNEKLFF,TGTGCCAGCAGCCAAGAACTTGCAACTAATGAAAAACTGTTTTTT
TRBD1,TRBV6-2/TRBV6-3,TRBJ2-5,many,CASSYSPGQGQETQYF,TGTGCCAGCAGTTACTCTCCCGGACAGGGGCAAGAGACCCAGTACTTC
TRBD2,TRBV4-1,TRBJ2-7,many,CASSQDRSGRTYEQYF,TGCGCCAGCAGCCAAGATCGAAGCGGGAGGACCTACGAGCAGTACTTC
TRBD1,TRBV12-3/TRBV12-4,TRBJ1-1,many,CASSLRGRKTEAFF,TGTGCCAGCAGTTTAAGGGGGCGAAAAACTGAAGCTTTCTTT
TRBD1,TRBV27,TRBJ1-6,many,CASSPRQGSPLHF,TGTGCCAGCAGTCCGCGACAGGGTTCACCCCTCCACTTT
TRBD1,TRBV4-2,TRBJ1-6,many,CASSPGQGEFPLHF,TGTGCCAGCAGCCCGGGACAGGGGGAATTCCCCCTCCACTTT
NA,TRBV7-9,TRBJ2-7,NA,CASSLGGSSEQYF,TGTGCCAGCAGCTTGGGGGGCAGTAGCGAGCAGTACTTC
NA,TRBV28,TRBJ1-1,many,CASRPQPGRGNTEAFF,TGTGCCAGCAGACCCCAGCCGGGCAGGGGCAACACTGAAGCTTTCTTT
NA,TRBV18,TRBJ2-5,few,CASSPLGQETQYF,TGTGCCAGCTCACCACTTGGCCAAGAGACCCAGTACTTC
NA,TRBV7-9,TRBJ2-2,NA,CASSPHLNHPGELFF,TGTGCCAGCAGCCCCCATCTTAATCATCCCGGGGAGCTGTTTTTT
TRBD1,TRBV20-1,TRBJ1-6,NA,CSANDREDSPLHF,TGCAGTGCTAATGACAGGGAGGATTCACCCCTCCACTTT
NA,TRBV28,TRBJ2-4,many,CASSPGRENIQYF,TGTGCCAGCAGCCCCGGTCGGGAAAACATTCAGTACTTC
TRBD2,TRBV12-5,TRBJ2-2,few,CASGLSGGSGELFF,TGTGCTAGTGGTTTGTCGGGGGGATCGGGGGAGCTGTTTTTT
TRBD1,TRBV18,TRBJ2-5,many,CASSPSTGGQETQYF,TGTGCCAGCTCACCTTCCACAGGGGGCCAAGAGACCCAGTACTTC
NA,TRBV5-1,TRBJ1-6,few,CASSLAGYNTPLHF,TGCGCCAGCAGTCTTGCAGGGTATAATACACCCCTCCACTTT
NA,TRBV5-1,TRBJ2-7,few,CASSWAGNEQYF,TGCGCCAGCAGCTGGGCGGGGAACGAGCAGTACTTC
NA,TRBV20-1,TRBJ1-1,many,CSASRVGGTEAFF,TGCAGTGCTAGCCGCGTCGGCGGCACTGAAGCTTTCTTT
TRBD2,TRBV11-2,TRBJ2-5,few,CASSWLAGAPGTQYF,TGTGCCAGCAGCTGGCTAGCGGGGGCCCCGGGGACCCAGTACTTC
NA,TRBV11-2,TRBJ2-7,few,CASSFGPRNEQYF,TGTGCCAGCAGCTTTGGCCCTAGGAACGAGCAGTACTTC
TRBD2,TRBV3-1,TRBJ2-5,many,CASSRGLAEAETQYF,TGTGCCAGCAGCCGGGGACTAGCGGAGGCGGAGACCCAGTACTTC
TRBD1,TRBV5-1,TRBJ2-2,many,CASSFTGQGAIGELFF,TGCGCCAGCAGCTTCACGGGACAGGGGGCCATCGGGGAGCTGTTTTTT
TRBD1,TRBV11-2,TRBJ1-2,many,CASSLDIQGAGGYTF,TGTGCCAGCAGCTTAGATATACAGGGGGCAGGTGGCTACACCTTC
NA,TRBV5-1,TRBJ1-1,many,CASSSDGNTEAFF,TGCGCCAGCAGCTCGGACGGGAACACTGAAGCTTTCTTT
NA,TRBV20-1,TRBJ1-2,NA,CSVIQAVKLMDYTF,TGCAGTGTAATCCAAGCAGTAAAACTCATGGACTACACCTTC
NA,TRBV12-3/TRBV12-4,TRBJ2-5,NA,CASSRLGPGGAQYF,TGTGCCAGCAGTCGACTAGGCCCCGGTGGGGCCCAGTACTTC
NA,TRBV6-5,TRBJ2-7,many,CASSYTAGALVEQYF,TGTGCCAGCAGTTACACAGCCGGGGCCTTGGTCGAGCAGTACTTC
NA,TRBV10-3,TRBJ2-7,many,CAISEGGGGYEQYF,TGTGCCATCAGTGAGGGAGGTGGGGGGTACGAGCAGTACTTC
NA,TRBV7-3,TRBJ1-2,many,CASSLSSSASYGYTF,TGTGCCAGCAGCTTAAGTAGTAGTGCGTCCTATGGCTACACCTTC
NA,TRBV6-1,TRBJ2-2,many,CASSELAGHGGELFF,TGTGCCAGCAGTGAGCTCGCGGGGCACGGCGGGGAGCTGTTTTTT
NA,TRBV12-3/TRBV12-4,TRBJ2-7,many,CASSLQAGLEQYF,TGTGCCAGCAGTCTTCAAGCTGGGTTGGAGCAGTACTTC
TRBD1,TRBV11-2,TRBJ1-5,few,CASSKAGTGGVQPQHF,TGTGCCAGCAGCAAGGCTGGGACAGGCGGGGTTCAGCCCCAGCATTTT
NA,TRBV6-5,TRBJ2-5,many,CASSYRAAGVGETQYF,TGTGCCAGCAGTTATAGAGCGGCAGGGGTAGGCGAGACCCAGTACTTC
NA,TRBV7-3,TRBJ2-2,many,CASSLGTNTGELFF,TGTGCCAGCAGCTTGGGGACTAACACCGGGGAGCTGTTTTTT
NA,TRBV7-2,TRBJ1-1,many,CASSSNRRTEAFF,TGTGCCAGCAGCTCCAACAGGAGAACTGAAGCTTTCTTT
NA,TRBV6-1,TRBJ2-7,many,CASSEAGTTRQYF,TGTGCCAGCAGTGAAGCGGGGACCACTCGGCAGTACTTC
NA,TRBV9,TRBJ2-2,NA,CASSYSRDTNTGELFF,TGTGCCAGCAGCTACAGCCGGGACACGAACACCGGGGAGCTGTTTTTT
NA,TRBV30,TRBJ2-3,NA,CAWSYWGADTQYF,TGTGCCTGGAGCTACTGGGGGGCAGATACGCAGTATTTT
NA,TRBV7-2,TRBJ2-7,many,CASSLANLYEQYF,TGTGCCAGCAGCTTAGCTAACCTCTACGAGCAGTACTTC
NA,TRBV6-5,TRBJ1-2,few,CASSLRGNDGYTF,TGTGCCAGCAGTTTAAGGGGGAACGATGGCTACACCTTC
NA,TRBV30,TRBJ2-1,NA,CAWTKARVYEQFF,TGTGCCTGGACCAAGGCCCGGGTCTATGAGCAGTTCTTC